These 27 T cell receptor beta chains were all obtained from the same sample, sequenced in a study of post-analysis software for immune sequencing data. Study observations and caveats: In patients, about 5 TRBV segments were more frequent than in controls, with TRBV5-6, TRBV5-1 and TRBV20-1 among them.

These receptors are not linked to any known antigen. Incorporated into the TCR beta cDNA libraries were unique molecular identifiers, which served to reduce PCR and sequencing biases. A single record per CDR3 protein comes from TCRdb applying MiXCR to the PCR reads. This table has about 430,000 distinct CDR3 sequences, roughly 38% appearing once. The sample comprised blood. These TCRs come from a girl aged 2 to 10 with multiple sclerosis.

The chain uses TRBV9 and TRBJ2-7; no clear D gene. The CDR3 has 16 amino acids. Trimming pared 0 bases from V and 0 bases from J, leaving 13 bases between. Germline loops: CDR1 SGDLS, CDR2 YYNGEE. The CDR3 DNA reads as TGTGCCAGCAGCGTAGAAGCAGGCGCTAGCTCCTACGAGCAGTACTTC. Encoded protein: CASSVEAGASSYEQYF. Combining the CDR3 with reference TRBV9 and TRBJ2-7 gives the whole variable domain DSGVTQTPKHLITATGQRVTLRCSPRSGDLSVYWYQQSLDQGLQFLIQYYNGEERAKGNILERFSAQQFPDLHSELNLSSLELGDSALYFCASSVEAGASSYEQYFGPGTRLTVT.

This chain links TRBV12-3 or TRBV12-4 with TRBJ2-1; D unresolved. The V end was cut by 3 bases, the J end by 7 bases, with 10 bases between. This CDR3 has 13 residues. In nucleotides, the CDR3 is TGTGCCAGCAGTTTCCAGACTCGAAATGAGCAGTTCTTC. This gives the protein CASSFQTRNEQFF.

This clonotype was seen more than once but under ten times. CDR3 nucleotides: TGCGCCAGCAGCCAGGGGAGAGGGTCGTCCTACGAGCAGTACTTC. It translates to CASSQGRGSSYEQYF. The chain is built from TRBV4-3 and TRBJ2-7, with a possible D match to TRBD2 (5 bases). There are 15 residues in the CDR3. Deletions cut 3 bases from V and 1 base from J, with 13 bases between. From germline, CDR1 is LGHNA and CDR2 YSLEER.

This clonotype was detected only once. The V and J genes are TRBV9 and TRBJ2-1; 8 nucleotides agree with TRBD2. Trimming cost V 3 bases and J 6 bases; bases outside gene matches: 8. The germline CDR1 and CDR2 sequences are SGDLS and YYNGEE. There are 15 residues in the CDR3. CDR3 coding DNA: TGTGCCAGCAGCGCCGCTAGCGGGCTTCTCAATGAGCAGTTCTTC. Its protein is CASSAASGLLNEQFF. The full variable domain, completed using reference TRBV9 and TRBJ2-1, is DSGVTQTPKHLITATGQRVTLRCSPRSGDLSVYWYQQSLDQGLQFLIQYYNGEERAKGNILERFSAQQFPDLHSELNLSSLELGDSALYFCASSAASGLLNEQFFGPGTRLTVL.

There are a few counts of this clonotype. The chain employs TRBV12-3 or TRBV12-4 and TRBJ2-6; 12 bases are a match to TRBD1. V shed 3 bases, J shed 4 bases, and the junction held 4 bases outside the gene matches. CDR3 length: 17 amino acids. The DNA of the CDR3 is TGTGCCAGCAGTTTGGGACAGGGGGCGAAAGGGGCCAACGTCCTGACTTTC. This encodes CASSLGQGAKGANVLTF.

This clonotype is a singleton in its sample. The CDR3 region has the DNA TGTGCCAGCAGTTACTCGGATTTGGGGGGTGTGGCCACTGAAGCTTTCTTT. As protein: CASSYSDLGGVATEAFF. The chain couples TRBV6-5 to TRBJ1-1, with a tentative D call TRBD1 (5 bases). The CDR3 length is 17 residues. The V and J ends lost 0 bases and 4 bases respectively, with 18 bases between them. Germline values: CDR1 MNHEY, CDR2 SVGAGI.

This clonotype was counted only a few times. This chain connects TRBV6-2 or TRBV6-3 to TRBJ2-1; tentatively, D is TRBD1 or TRBD2 (5 bases each). The germline V gene encodes CDR1 MNHEY and CDR2 SVGEGT. Deletions cut 4 bases from V and 10 bases from J, with 8 bases between. This CDR3 comprises 11 residues. In DNA, the CDR3 is TGTGCCAGCAGTTCTTGGGGGGAGCAGTTCTTC. Amino acid sequence: CASSSWGEQFF.

The chain carries TRBV4-1 and TRBJ1-2; D may be TRBD1 (5 bases). Germline-derived CDR1 and CDR2 are MGHRA and YSYEKL. The CDR3 runs 14 residues. V was pared by 7 bases and J by 8 bases, with 20 bases between. The CDR3 reads CASNQQGSTQGYTF. The CDR3 DNA sequence: TGCGCCAGCAACCAGCAGGGATCCACCCAAGGCTACACCTTC.

For this clonotype: One end of the junction does not line up with germline, which may come from a read error. The chain is built from TRBV5-6 and TRBJ2-7, with D unresolved. This CDR3 has 13 amino acids. Germline CDR1 SGHDT, CDR2 YYEEEE. The DNA of the CDR3 is TGTGCCGGCAGCTTCGACTTCTCCTACGAGCAGTACTTC. Its protein product is CAGSFDFSYEQYF.

The chain combines TRBV6-2 or TRBV6-3 with TRBJ2-1, with TRBD2 identical over 7 bases. The CDR3 totals 17 residues. Trimming cost V 2 bases and J 3 bases; bases outside gene matches: 10. Germline CDR1 reads MNHEY; CDR2 reads SVGEGT. The CDR3, as DNA: TGTGCCAGCAGTTACGGCAATAGCGGGTCAAACTACAATGAGCAGTTCTTC. Its protein product is CASSYGNSGSNYNEQFF.

This chain links TRBV5-1 with TRBJ2-7; 9 nucleotides match TRBD1. The junction had 8 bases not matched to a gene; V was cut back by 4 bases and J by 3 bases. Germline V lookup: CDR1 SGHRS, CDR2 YFSETQ. The CDR3 consists of 15 residues. The CDR3 coding sequence is TGCGCCAGCAGCGGGGGACAGGGAGGATACTACGAGCAGTACTTC. This sequence encodes CASSGGQGGYYEQYF.

The chain recombines TRBV15 with TRBJ2-4, with D hard to call. Trimming pared 2 bases from V and 6 bases from J, leaving 14 bases between. The CDR3 runs 15 residues. In germline, CDR1 is LNHNV, CDR2 YYDKDF (reference sequence). CDR3 DNA: TGTGCCACCAGCAGAACGGATCTCGGATTAAACATTCAGTACTTC. Protein: CATSRTDLGLNIQYF. The variable domain in full, completed from reference TRBV15 and TRBJ2-4, reads DAMVIQNPRYQVTQFGKPVTLSCSQTLNHNVMYWYQQKSSQAPKLLFHYYDKDFNNEADTPDNFQSRRPNTSFCFLDIRSPGLGDTAMYLCATSRTDLGLNIQYFGAGTRLSVL.

This clonotype has more than one count but fewer than ten. This chain joins TRBV7-9 and TRBJ2-7; the D is unclear. There are 14 residues in the CDR3. The germline gives CDR1 SEHNR, CDR2 FQNEAQ (reference sequence). V lost 3 bases, J lost 3 bases, and 12 bases lay in between. The CDR3 protein is CASSFANAVYEQYF. The CDR3 DNA is TGTGCCAGCAGCTTTGCCAACGCGGTCTACGAGCAGTACTTC.

The CDR3 reads CASSDGLAGVEQYF. The CDR3 DNA is TGTGCCAGCAGTGACGGACTAGCGGGAGTCGAGCAGTACTTC. The genes are TRBV6-6 and TRBJ2-7; 13 nucleotides agree with TRBD2. Losses at the gene ends were 5 bases for V and 6 bases for J; bases not matched to a gene: 4. Germline V gene sequence: CDR1 MNHNY, CDR2 SVGAGI (reference sequence). This CDR3 has 14 residues.

This clonotype occurred a few times. The chain recombines TRBV4-2 with TRBJ1-2, with 10 positions matching TRBD1. CDR3 size: 14 residues. Germline assignment: CDR1 LGHNA and CDR2 YNFKEQ. J was trimmed by 7 bases and V by 1 base; bases with no gene match: 3. The CDR3 bases are TGTGCCAGCAGCCAAGCGACAGGGGGCAGTGGCTACACCTTC. Amino acids: CASSQATGGSGYTF.

This clonotype was found a few times. V usage is TRBV12-3 or TRBV12-4 and J usage is TRBJ2-1, with 7 positions matching TRBD2. The CDR3 consists of 15 residues. V shed 6 bases, J shed 6 bases, and the junction held 11 bases outside the gene matches. CDR3 in DNA: TGTGCCAGCAGCCAGACTAGCCCTGGGTCCAATGAGCAGTTCTTC. Translated, it gives CASSQTSPGSNEQFF.

This clonotype was seen a handful of times. The rearrangement uses TRBV27 and TRBJ2-1, with 8 nucleotides matching TRBD2. Germline trimming cut 5 bases from V and 5 bases from J; bases unmatched to any gene: 5. Germline CDR1 reads MNHEY; CDR2 reads SMNVEV (reference sequence). This CDR3 is 14 amino acids long. The CDR3 DNA is TGTGCCAGCAGTCACGGGGGGGCAAACAATGAGCAGTTCTTC. Residues: CASSHGGANNEQFF.

The table lists this clonotype with a few counts. The chain links TRBV6-5 to TRBJ2-7, with 9 bases aligning to TRBD2. J lost 2 bases, V lost 0 bases, and 5 bases had no gene match. There are 16 residues in the CDR3. Germline V gene data show CDR1 as MNHEY and CDR2 as SVGAGI. CDR3 bases: TGTGCCAGCAGTTACTCGGGGGCGGGAGGGCCCTACGAGCAGTACTTC. Its translation: CASSYSGAGGPYEQYF.

This clonotype occurred many times. The chain employs TRBV20-1 and TRBJ2-5; 12 bases are a match to TRBD2. The J segment lost 5 bases and the V segment lost 0 bases, leaving 4 bases of the junction unmatched. CDR1 DFQATT and CDR2 SNEGSKA come from the germline V gene (reference sequence). The CDR3 consists of 15 residues. CDR3 region: CSARERTSGMETQYF. CDR3 nucleotide sequence: TGCAGTGCTAGAGAGAGGACTAGCGGGATGGAGACCCAGTACTTC.

This clonotype was seen more than once but under ten times. The rearrangement uses TRBV2 and TRBJ1-4, with 7 bases aligning to TRBD1. Germline V gene lookup returns CDR1 SNHLY and CDR2 FYNNEI. The J segment lost 3 bases and the V segment lost 9 bases, leaving 7 bases of the junction unmatched. This CDR3 has 14 amino acids. In nucleotides, the CDR3 is TGTGCCAGTCTCTCCGGGACAGCTAATGAAAAACTGTTTTTT. It encodes CASLSGTANEKLFF.

J is TRBJ2-4 and V is TRBV3-1; 7 positions match TRBD1. The CDR3 is made up of 18 amino acids. Germline CDR1 and CDR2: LGHDT and YNNKEL (reference sequence). J was trimmed by 0 bases and V by 4 bases; bases with no gene match: 12. The CDR3 here is CASSLDREPYVAKNIQYF. The CDR3, as DNA: TGTGCCAGCAGCCTAGACAGGGAACCCTACGTAGCCAAAAACATTCAGTACTTC.

The V and J genes are TRBV12-3 or TRBV12-4 and TRBJ1-5, with TRBD1 matching over 9 bases. Trimming cost V 2 bases and J 6 bases; bases outside gene matches: 5. CDR3 length equals 15 residues. Here the CDR3 reads CASSLNRGLGQPQHF. The CDR3 region has the DNA TGTGCCAGCAGTTTAAACAGGGGGCTGGGTCAGCCCCAGCATTTT.

The J gene is TRBJ2-1, the V gene TRBV6-1, with 7 nucleotides matching TRBD2. The CDR3 is 15 residues long. J was trimmed by 0 bases and V by 4 bases; bases with no gene match: 3. Germline V gene data show CDR1 as MNHNS and CDR2 as SASEGT. CDR3 DNA: TGTGCCAGCAGTGGGGGGGGGACCTCCTACAATGAGCAGTTCTTC. Translating gives CASSGGGTSYNEQFF.

This clonotype was seen a single time. This chain connects TRBV7-9 to TRBJ1-2; 7 bases map to TRBD1. This CDR3 region has 13 residues. Trimming removed 5 bases from V and 6 bases from J; junction bases left unmatched: 6. Germline V gene sequence: CDR1 SEHNR, CDR2 FQNEAQ (reference sequence). In DNA, the CDR3 is TGTGCCAGCAGCCAGACAGGGAATGATGGCTACACCTTC. It encodes CASSQTGNDGYTF.

The gene calls are TRBV20-1 and TRBJ2-5, with D unresolved. Trimming removed 6 bases at V and 2 bases at J, with 13 bases between. There are 13 residues in the CDR3. CDR1 and CDR2 from the germline V gene are DFQATT and SNEGSKA (reference sequence). The CDR3: CSAPNAIQETQYF. For the CDR3, the DNA is TGCAGTGCCCCTAACGCTATACAAGAGACCCAGTACTTC.

CDR3 DNA: TGTGCCAGCAGCAGGAAGGGGTACAATCAGCCCCAGCATTTT. This translates into CASSRKGYNQPQHF. This chain joins TRBV6-5 and TRBJ1-5; maybe TRBD1 (5 bases). Germline CDR1 MNHEY, CDR2 SVGAGI. CDR3 size: 14 residues. Trimming took 6 bases from V and 3 from J, leaving 12 bases between them.

The chain links TRBV7-2 to TRBJ2-5, with D perhaps TRBD2 (5 bases). The germline V and J ends were trimmed by 3 bases and 4 bases, with 12 bases remaining between them. The germline V gene has CDR1 SGHTA and CDR2 FQGNSA. The CDR3 is made up of 14 amino acids. The CDR3 spells CASSLYGVGETQYF. As DNA, the CDR3 is TGTGCCAGCAGCTTGTACGGGGTAGGAGAGACCCAGTACTTC. Full variable domain (missing parts from reference TRBV7-2 and TRBJ2-5): GAGVSQSPSNKVTEKGKDVELRCDPISGHTALYWYRQSLGQGLEFLIYFQGNSAPDKSGLPSDRFSAERTGGSVSTLTIQRTQQEDSAVYLCASSLYGVGETQYFGPGTRLLVL.